This T cell receptor (beta chain) derives from a study of technical replicates of blood from a handful of donors. The data were produced by immunoSEQ multiplex PCR, yet TCRdb's version contains in-frame clones alone and is incomplete. The sample has about 97,000 clones, over 90% seen once. CDR1 and CDR2 from the germline V gene are MDHEN and SYDVKM. This CDR3 contains 17 residues. The J segment lost 2 bases and the V segment lost 2 bases, leaving 12 bases of the junction unmatched. The material sequenced was T cells isolated from PBMCs. The genes are TRBV28 and TRBJ2-7; TRBD2 aligns across 7 bases. This TCR derives from a human donor in good health. The DNA of the CDR3 is TGTGCCAGCAGTTTAAAGGCTGTTGGGGGAGGGGCCTACGAGCAGTACTTC. Its protein product is CASSLKAVGGGAYEQYF.